These T cell receptor beta chains were read from a single sample in a study of blood T cell repertoires in COVID-19. Clones were sequenced by immunoSEQ multiplex PCR, and TCRdb holds only the in-frame ones, with some missing. This table has roughly 72,000 clones, approximately 85% appearing once. Sequenced sample: peripheral blood. The receptors were sampled from a woman of 80 years or more with active or convalescent COVID-19. CDR3s include the opening cysteine and the closing phenylalanine or tryptophan. D genes are given only for firm matches. The listing skips clone size in some rows; elsewhere it reads once, few, many or a size class.

J gene,D gene,V gene,clone size,CDR3 DNA,CDR3 protein
TRBJ2-7,NA,TRBV4-1,NA,TGCGCCAGCAGCCCGTCCTCTAGGGAGCAGTACTTC,CASSPSSREQYF
TRBJ2-3,TRBD2,TRBV5-1,NA,TGCGCCAGCAGCTTGGCCGCGCGGGAGATTTGGGCAGATACGCAGTATTTT,CASSLAAREIWADTQYF
TRBJ1-1,NA,TRBV2,NA,TGTGCCAGCACTGGGCGTACTGAAGCTTTCTTT,CASTGRTEAFF
TRBJ2-4,NA,TRBV6-5,NA,TGTGCCAGCAGTTCGTCTCCCCTCAGCATTCAGTACTTC,CASSSSPLSIQYF
TRBJ2-7,NA,TRBV19,NA,TGTGCCAGTAGTACGGGATGGGGGGATGAGCAGTACTTC,CASSTGWGDEQYF
TRBJ2-2,NA,TRBV21-1,NA,TGTGCCAGCAGACGGAGGGCAGGGGGGAACACCGGGGAGCTGTTTTTT,CASRRRAGGNTGELFF
TRBJ1-1,NA,TRBV2,NA,TGTGCCAGCAGCCGGGGGTGGGGCACTGAAGCTTTCTTT,CASSRGWGTEAFF
TRBJ2-3,TRBD2,TRBV5-1,NA,TGCGCCAGCAGCTTGGATAGGACTAGCGGGAGGAAAGATACGCAGTATTTT,CASSLDRTSGRKDTQYF
TRBJ2-3,TRBD2,TRBV18,NA,TGTGCCAGCTCACCAGGGGAGTTCGGGAGGGCGCAGTATTTT,CASSPGEFGRAQYF
TRBJ2-2,NA,TRBV5-1,NA,TGCGCCAGCACCTCCCAGGGAAGTATCGCCGGGGAGCTGTTTTTT,CASTSQGSIAGELFF
TRBJ1-5,TRBD1,TRBV20-1,NA,TGCAGTGCTAGTCTTGGACAGGGCAATCAGCCCCAGCATTTT,CSASLGQGNQPQHF
TRBJ2-3,TRBD2,TRBV7-9,few,TGTGCCAGCAGCTTAGCTAGCGGGGGGGCAGATACGCAGTATTTT,CASSLASGGADTQYF
TRBJ2-3,NA,TRBV9,NA,TGTGCCAGCAGCGTAGCCTTAGTGGCAGATACGCAGTATTTT,CASSVALVADTQYF
TRBJ2-3,NA,TRBV7-9,NA,TGTGCCAGCAGCTTAGCGGGGGCAGTCTACGATACGCAGTATTTT,CASSLAGAVYDTQYF
TRBJ2-5,TRBD2,TRBV27,NA,TGTGCCAGCAGTTATGGACTAGCGGGGACGGAGACCCAGTACTTC,CASSYGLAGTETQYF
TRBJ1-2,NA,TRBV2,few,TGTGCCAGCAGTGGAATAGGACGGGAGACTAACTATGGCTACACCTTC,CASSGIGRETNYGYTF
TRBJ1-2,TRBD1,TRBV6-5,NA,TGTGCCAGCGGAAAAGGGACAGACTATGGCTACACCTTC,CASGKGTDYGYTF
TRBJ2-5,NA,TRBV30,NA,TGTGCCTGGAGTGCCCATGGGAAACACAGGGCCCAAGAGACCCAGTACTTC,CAWSAHGKHRAQETQYF
TRBJ1-2,TRBD1,TRBV6-6,once,TGTGCCAGCAGTTACTGGTTGGACAGGGTTGATGGCTACACCTTC,CASSYWLDRVDGYTF
TRBJ2-1,TRBD2,TRBV19,NA,TGTGCCAGTACTTTGACGGGGGGGACCTACAATGAGCAGTTCTTC,CASTLTGGTYNEQFF
TRBJ1-4,NA,TRBV27,NA,TGTGCCAGCAGTGTCCAGGGGAGAGGAAATGAAAAACTGTTTTTT,CASSVQGRGNEKLFF
TRBJ1-3,NA,TRBV7-9,NA,TGTGCCAGCAGCGGGGGGGCTACAGGGATGCGAAACACCATATATTTT,CASSGGATGMRNTIYF
TRBJ1-1,NA,TRBV12-3/TRBV12-4,NA,TGTGCCAGCAGTTCGACATACACTGAAGCTTTCTTT,CASSSTYTEAFF
TRBJ2-7,TRBD2,TRBV6-5,NA,TGTGCCAGCACTAGCGGGGGGCACAACGAGCAGTACTTC,CASTSGGHNEQYF
TRBJ2-2,TRBD1,TRBV7-3,NA,TGTGCCAGCAGCCCGGGGACAGCGAACACCGGGGAGCTGTTTTTT,CASSPGTANTGELFF
TRBJ1-1,NA,TRBV7-8,NA,TGTGCCAGCAGCTCCGATCGGGTTACAGGGATCGGCACTGAAGCTTTCTTT,CASSSDRVTGIGTEAFF
TRBJ1-3,TRBD1,TRBV19,NA,TGTGCCAGTAGCGCGGACAGGGGAAATCGACGCTCTGGAAACACCATATATTTT,CASSADRGNRRSGNTIYF